A single sample gave rise to the 17 T cell receptor beta chains below, sequenced in a study of T cells after yellow fever vaccination. One entry per CDR3 protein, called by TCRdb with MiXCR from the 5' RACE reads. The data hold around 68,000 distinct CDR3 sequences, with around 7.1% observed a single time. This sample comprised CD8+ T cells sorted from PBMCs, obtained 9 to 11 days after the first yellow fever vaccination. The source is a man aged 18 to 35 who received the YFV17D yellow fever vaccine.

This clonotype was seen a handful of times. The chain uses TRBV19 and TRBJ2-7; possibly TRBD2 for D (6 bases). The V gene's germline CDR1 is LNHDA and CDR2 SQIVND (reference sequence). The CDR3 is 12 amino acids. Trimming took 9 bases from V and 6 from J, leaving 15 bases between them. CDR3 protein: CASALRGIEQYV. The CDR3 bases are TGTGCCAGCGCCCTACGGGGGATCGAGCAGTACGTC.

Of note for this clonotype: One base away lies a much larger clone, so this may be a sequencing read error. This sequence joins TRBV2 and TRBJ2-3, with 13 bases aligning to TRBD2. The CDR3 covers 19 residues. The germline V gene has CDR1 SNHLY and CDR2 FYNNEI. CDR3 sequence: CASSDSTSGGAGRTGTQYF. In DNA form, the CDR3 reads TGTGCCAGCAGTGACAGTACTAGCGGGGGGGCTGGGCGCACAGGTACGCAGTATTTT. Full variable domain (missing parts from reference TRBV2 and TRBJ2-3): EPEVTQTPSHQVTQMGQEVILRCVPISNHLYFYWYRQILGQKVEFLVSFYNNEISEKSEIFDDQFSVERPDGSNFTLKIRSTKLEDSAMYFCASSDSTSGGAGRTGTQYFGPGTRLTVL.

The V call is TRBV13, the J call TRBJ2-7, with D possibly TRBD1 on 6 matching bases. The CDR3 runs to 13 residues. Trimming took 5 bases from V and 5 from J, leaving 13 bases between them. The germline V gene encodes CDR1 PRHDT and CDR2 FYEKMQ (reference sequence). In DNA form, the CDR3 reads TGTGCCAGCAGCGATTTTACAGGGAACGAGCAGTACTTC. Translating gives CASSDFTGNEQYF.

The rearrangement links TRBV7-9 to TRBJ1-4; D gene unclear. The CDR3 contains 15 residues. V was cut by 4 bases and J by 1 base, with 10 bases left in between. CDR1 and CDR2 (germline): SEHNR, FQNEAQ (reference sequence). This CDR3 reads CASSSSRITNEKLFF. The CDR3 region has the DNA TGTGCCAGCAGCTCTAGCAGGATAACTAATGAAAAACTGTTTTTT.

The sample holds many counts of this clonotype. The chain links TRBV4-1 to TRBJ2-2; 7 bases map to TRBD1. Looked up from germline, CDR1 is MGHRA and CDR2 is YSYEKL. This CDR3 has 14 amino acids. The V and J ends lost 4 bases and 4 bases, in that order; junction bases with no gene match: 3. The CDR3 DNA follows: TGCGCCAGCAGCCCCCGGACAGGCACCGGGGAGCTGTTTTTT. It codes for CASSPRTGTGELFF.

At least ten counts were recorded for this clonotype. The chain carries TRBV19 and TRBJ2-1, with TRBD2 as a possible D gene (6 bases). The germline V and J ends were trimmed by 5 bases and 4 bases, with 12 bases remaining between them. The germline gives CDR1 LNHDA, CDR2 SQIVND (reference sequence). The CDR3 runs to 14 residues. For the CDR3, the DNA is TGTGCCAGTAGTGCGGGGACGAAGTACAATGAGCAGTTCTTC. Its protein is CASSAGTKYNEQFF.

The gene calls are TRBV4-1 and TRBJ2-3; TRBD1 agrees at 10 bases. The CDR3 is made up of 17 amino acids. Germline lookup yields CDR1 MGHRA and CDR2 YSYEKL. V lost 1 base and J lost 4; bases outside the gene matches: 8. The CDR3 nucleotides are TGCGCCAGCAGCCAAGGCCTGGACAGGGGGTCCGCAGATACGCAGTATTTT. Amino acids: CASSQGLDRGSADTQYF.

The table lists this clonotype with a few counts. The rearrangement links TRBV7-3 to TRBJ2-5; perhaps D is TRBD1 or TRBD2 (6 bases each). Germline lookup yields CDR1 SGHTA and CDR2 FQGTGA. The CDR3 covers 16 residues. Trimming removed 5 bases at V and 2 bases at J, with 18 bases between. Here the CDR3 DNA reads TGTGCCAGCAGCCCGTCGGGGGCGGGGACACAAGAGACCCAGTACTTC. Translating it yields CASSPSGAGTQETQYF.

This clonotype has only a few counts. CDR3 amino acids: CASSQEGGLEFYTEAFF. For the CDR3, the DNA is TGTGCCAGCAGCCAAGAAGGGGGGTTGGAATTTTACACTGAAGCTTTCTTT. This rearrangement joins TRBV4-2 to TRBJ1-1; a possible D gene is TRBD1 (6 bases). This CDR3 is 17 amino acids long. V was cut by 0 bases and J by 3 bases, with 17 bases left in between. Germline assignment: CDR1 LGHNA and CDR2 YNFKEQ.

A remark on this clonotype: One end of the junction does not line up with germline, which may come from a read error. The chain recombines TRBV4-1 with TRBJ1-2; D unclear. This CDR3 is built from 16 residues. The germline CDR1 and CDR2 sequences are MGHRA and YSYEKL. CDR3 in amino acids: CASSQDMREAKYGYTF. Here the CDR3 DNA reads TGCGCCAGCAGCCAAGATATGAGGGAAGCTAAGTATGGCTACACCTTC.

This clonotype has only a few counts. The chain couples TRBV4-1 to TRBJ1-5; D gene uncertain. Trimming removed 4 bases at V and 5 bases at J, with 9 bases between. Germline values: CDR1 MGHRA, CDR2 YSYEKL. The CDR3 covers 13 residues. The CDR3 is CASSPLTDQPQHF. The CDR3, as DNA: TGCGCCAGCAGCCCCTTAACCGATCAGCCCCAGCATTTT.

This clonotype was counted at least ten times. This chain connects TRBV6-1 to TRBJ2-5; 9 bases are shared with TRBD1. The V gene's germline CDR1 is MNHNS and CDR2 SASEGT. The CDR3 has 15 residues. J lost 4 bases, V lost 5 bases, and 8 bases had no gene match. The CDR3 loop is CASSPGTGKRETQYF. CDR3 in DNA: TGTGCCAGCAGTCCCGGGACAGGGAAACGAGAGACCCAGTACTTC.

This clonotype was counted ten times or more. The chain joins TRBV4-1 to TRBJ2-3; 11 positions agree with TRBD2. V shed 2 bases, J shed 0 bases, and the junction held 7 bases outside the gene matches. The CDR3 runs to 18 residues. Germline V gives CDR1 MGHRA, CDR2 YSYEKL. The CDR3: CASSQRLAGQRSTDTQYF. The CDR3 coding sequence is TGCGCCAGCAGCCAAAGACTAGCGGGGCAACGGAGCACAGATACGCAGTATTTT.

The J gene is TRBJ2-1, the V gene TRBV20-1; a possible D gene is TRBD2 (7 bases). Looked up from germline, CDR1 is DFQATT and CDR2 is SNEGSKA (reference sequence). With 0 bases removed from V and 4 bases from J, the gap between germline ends came to 25 bases. The CDR3 spans 19 residues. The CDR3 is CSARDRGGGRSGGYNEQFF. Here the CDR3 DNA reads TGCAGTGCTAGAGATAGGGGCGGGGGCCGTTCGGGTGGGTACAATGAGCAGTTCTTC.

This clonotype was recorded at least ten times. The chain couples TRBV20-1 to TRBJ2-7, with 9 bases fitting TRBD2. Per the germline V gene, CDR1 is DFQATT and CDR2 is SNEGSKA (reference sequence). The CDR3 loop spans 16 amino acids. After removal of 2 bases from V and 0 bases from J, the junction contained 8 bases not matched to a gene. The CDR3, as DNA: TGCAGTGCTAGACCTAGCGGGGTCTCCAGCTCCTACGAGCAGTACGTC. Translating it yields CSARPSGVSSSYEQYV.

This clonotype was picked up many times. V is TRBV12-3 or TRBV12-4 and J is TRBJ2-5, with 9 bases aligning to TRBD2. The CDR3 is made up of 12 amino acids. Losses at the gene ends were 6 bases for V and 5 bases for J; bases not matched to a gene: 1. CDR3 residues: CASRGLAETQYF. The CDR3 DNA sequence: TGTGCCAGCAGGGGACTAGCTGAGACCCAGTACTTC.

This rearrangement joins TRBV7-9 to TRBJ1-3; D uncertain. CDR3 length: 17 amino acids. CDR1 is SEHNR and CDR2 is FQNEAQ in the germline V gene (reference sequence). Trimming stripped 4 bases from V and 0 bases from J, with 16 bases between. CDR3: CASSSLVGKDSGNTIYF. DNA of the CDR3: TGTGCCAGCAGCTCCCTCGTGGGTAAGGACTCTGGAAACACCATATATTTT.